Given below is one TCR beta chain in context. As originally analysed: Amplification of reference gene primers provided the estimated nucleated cell counts. TCRdb's copy holds only in-frame clones and misses some; the assay was immunoSEQ multiplex PCR. The DNA gave D and trimming, while V, J and clone size come from that table. The table lists under 250,000 clones, around 89% of them singletons. The data were obtained in a study of blood T cell repertoires in COVID-19. In the study overall: Specimens from acute and convalescent COVID-19 originated in the United States, Italy and Spain. Sample material is recorded as cDNA or gDNA derived from T cells, B-cell-depleted T cells, or PBMCs.

The length of the CDR3 is 14 residues. CDR1 LGHNT and CDR2 FRNRAP come from the germline V gene. Trimming stripped 3 bases from V and 4 bases from J, with 12 bases between. Material: peripheral blood. The receptor comes from a woman aged 25-40 years with COVID-19, enrolled during active disease. This rearrangement joins TRBV12-5 to TRBJ1-1, with D possibly being TRBD1 (5 bases). CDR3 nucleotide sequence: TGTGCTAGTGGTTTCCAGGGAGGCATCACTGAAGCTTTCTTT. This gives the protein CASGFQGGITEAFF. The full variable domain, in which reference TRBV12-5 and TRBJ1-1 provide the parts outside the CDR3, is DARVTQTPRHKVTEMGQEVTMRCQPILGHNTVFWYRQTMMQGLELLAYFRNRAPLDDSGMPKDRFSAEMPDATLATLKIQPSEPRDSAVYFCASGFQGGITEAFFGQGTRLTVV.